This is a list of T cell receptor beta chains from one sample in a study of CD4 T cells in relation to SARS-CoV-2 and coronaviruses. Here immunoSEQ multiplex PCR was the method, and the copy in TCRdb shows in-frame clones only, minus some. The sample holds around 15,000 clones, around 77% seen once. No antigens are known for them. The sequenced sample was CD4+ T cells from PBMCs, cultured in vitro. The receptor source for this set is a human donor in good health. Both conserved end residues are part of each CDR3. The D gene is left open where the match is weak. Rows give clone size only sometimes, using once, few, many, or a class for an expanded clone.

.	TRBV30	TRBJ1-4	.	TGTGCCTGGAGTGTATTTGGGACAACTAATGAAAAACTGTTTTTT	CAWSVFGTTNEKLFF
.	TRBV28	TRBJ2-7	.	TGTGCCAGCAGTTCGGGGCTAAAGTACGAGCAGTACTTC	CASSSGLKYEQYF
.	TRBV10-3	TRBJ2-1	TRBD2	TGTGCCATCAGTCTAGCGGGAGGAAATGAGCAGTTCTTC	CAISLAGGNEQFF
few	TRBV7-9	TRBJ1-1	.	TGTGCCAGCAGCCCAGGCCTTAGACAGAACACTGAAGCTTTCTTT	CASSPGLRQNTEAFF
.	TRBV5-1	TRBJ2-7	.	TGCGCCAGCAGCTTGATCGGGGGCCAGGGCTACGAGCAGTACTTC	CASSLIGGQGYEQYF
.	TRBV27	TRBJ2-7	TRBD2	TGTGCCAGCAGTCGGACTGCCCTCGGGGGGGAGCAGTACTTC	CASSRTALGGEQYF
.	TRBV7-9	TRBJ2-6	.	TGTGCCAGCAGCCAAGGGGGGGTATTGGGGGCCAACGTCCTGACTTTC	CASSQGGVLGANVLTF
.	TRBV2	TRBJ1-5	.	TGTGCCAGCTCTCGCAGGCCGGAGGAGCCCCAGCATTTT	CASSRRPEEPQHF
.	TRBV12-3/TRBV12-4	TRBJ2-2	.	TGTGCCAGCAGTCTTTATCCCGGGGAGCTGTTTTTT	CASSLYPGELFF
.	TRBV5-1	TRBJ2-3	TRBD2	TGCGCCAGCAGCTTGAGAGGACTAGGTACAGATACGCAGTATTTT	CASSLRGLGTDTQYF
.	TRBV28	TRBJ1-4	.	TGTGCCAGCAACAGACCGGGACAAGGAGTGGAAAAACTGTTTTTT	CASNRPGQGVEKLFF
.	TRBV30	TRBJ1-4	TRBD1	TGTGCCTGGAGTCTTGGGTCAGGGGGCGGCGGTGAAAAACTGTTTTTT	CAWSLGSGGGGEKLFF
.	TRBV6-4	TRBJ2-2	TRBD2	TGTGCCAGCACCAGGCTAGCGGGATCGTCCGGGGAGCTGTTTTTT	CASTRLAGSSGELFF
few	TRBV6-2/TRBV6-3	TRBJ2-2	.	TGTGCCAGCAGTTACTCGACATTCGCGGGTGTCGGCACCGGGGAGCTGTTTTTT	CASSYSTFAGVGTGELFF
.	TRBV24-1	TRBJ2-7	.	TGTGCCACCAGTGATTTCACGGCAGGTTCCTACGAGCAGTACTTC	CATSDFTAGSYEQYF
.	TRBV3-1/TRBV3-2	TRBJ2-7	TRBD2	TGTGCCAGCAGCCAAGGAGCGGGAGGAACCTACGAGCAGTACTTC	CASSQGAGGTYEQYF